One sample yielded the 20 T cell receptor beta chains listed below, sequenced in a study of blood T cell repertoires in COVID-19. Produced via immunoSEQ multiplex PCR; TCRdb's table is partial and in-frame only. The profile shows nearly 350,000 clones, around 87% of them singletons. The sample comprised peripheral blood. The source is a woman aged 45-60 years with COVID-19, enrolled during active disease.

The rearrangement links TRBV7-6 to TRBJ1-1, with D possibly being TRBD1 (5 bases). The germline V gene has CDR1 SGHVS and CDR2 FNYEAQ. The ends were cut back, 0 bases at V and 1 base at J, with 12 bases in the middle. This CDR3 has 16 amino acids. The CDR3 sequence: CASSLAATRGNTEAFF. The CDR3 DNA reads as TGTGCCAGCAGCTTAGCTGCGACAAGGGGGAACACTGAAGCTTTCTTT.

The CDR3 loop reads CASSFTGAGELFF. CDR3 DNA sequence: TGTGCCAGCAGCTTCACAGGGGCCGGGGAGCTGTTTTTT. The chain recombines TRBV11-2 with TRBJ2-2, with 7 bases matching TRBD1. With V trimmed by 3 bases and J by 6 bases, 1 base remained unmatched. The CDR3 spans 13 residues. Germline V gives CDR1 SGHAT, CDR2 FQNNGV.

The chain carries TRBV27 and TRBJ2-5; D perhaps matches TRBD2 (5 bases). The CDR3 is made up of 15 amino acids. The germline CDR1 and CDR2 sequences are MNHEY and SMNVEV (reference sequence). Trimming removed 3 bases at V and 2 bases at J, with 13 bases between. CDR3 DNA sequence: TGTGCCAGCAGTTTCACGTATGCGGGTCAAGAGACCCAGTACTTC. As protein: CASSFTYAGQETQYF.

The chain couples TRBV30 to TRBJ2-7; TRBD1 agrees at 8 bases. Germline V CDR1 and CDR2: GTSNPN, SVGIG (reference sequence). The CDR3 is 12 amino acids. V lost 3 bases to trimming and J lost 3 bases; unmatched junction nucleotides: 1. The DNA for the CDR3 is TGTGCCTGGAGGGACAGGGTCTACGAGCAGTACTTC. Amino acid sequence: CAWRDRVYEQYF.

CDR3 nucleotide sequence: TGTGCCAGCAGCTTCTCACCGGACAGGGAAGGCGGGGAGCTGTTTTTT. It is translated as CASSFSPDREGGELFF. The chain joins TRBV5-4 to TRBJ2-2, with 8 bases matching TRBD1. V lost 2 bases and J lost 7; bases outside the gene matches: 10. The CDR3 spans 16 residues. Germline assignment: CDR1 SGHNT and CDR2 YYREEE (reference sequence).

This clone showed up just once. The chain carries TRBV10-1 and TRBJ2-7; D may be TRBD2 (6 bases). V dropped 2 bases and J dropped 5 bases, with 16 bases sitting between them. The germline CDR1 and CDR2 sequences are WNHNN and SYGVQD (reference sequence). CDR3 length: 15 residues. The CDR3 here is CASSEGSSAFDEQYF. The DNA of the CDR3 is TGCGCCAGCAGTGAGGGGTCTAGCGCGTTTGACGAGCAGTACTTC.

The chain carries TRBV18 and TRBJ1-5; D is perhaps TRBD1 (6 bases). The germline V and J ends were trimmed by 6 bases and 4 bases, with 10 bases remaining between them. The CDR3 loop spans 13 amino acids. Germline V gene data show CDR1 as KGHSH and CDR2 as LQKENI. The CDR3 coding sequence is TGTGCCAGCTCTCTGGGACAAAATCAGCCCCAGCATTTT. Its translation is CASSLGQNQPQHF.

This rearrangement joins TRBV6-2 or TRBV6-3 to TRBJ1-2; D is perhaps TRBD1 (5 bases). This CDR3 is built from 13 residues. V lost 3 bases and J lost 6, with 11 bases in between. Germline V gene data show CDR1 as MNHEY and CDR2 as SVGEGT. The chain's CDR3 is CASSYRRQNGYTF. CDR3 in DNA: TGTGCCAGCAGTTATCGGAGACAGAATGGCTACACCTTC.

The chain is built from TRBV18 and TRBJ1-5, with D perhaps matching TRBD1 (6 bases). This CDR3 is built from 13 residues. V shed 6 bases and J shed 5 bases, with 11 bases lying between them. Germline CDR1 reads KGHSH; CDR2 reads LQKENI. DNA of the CDR3: TGTGCCAGCTCCCCGGGGGGCGATCAGCCCCAGCATTTT. Translated, it gives CASSPGGDQPQHF.

V and J are TRBV19 and TRBJ2-1, with TRBD2 matching 13 bases. This CDR3 is 15 amino acids long. Germline values: CDR1 LNHDA, CDR2 SQIVND (reference sequence). Trimming removed 7 bases from V and 9 bases from J; junction bases left unmatched: 9. CDR3 amino acids: CASTPGLAGFREQFF. CDR3 coding DNA: TGTGCCAGTACTCCGGGACTAGCGGGATTTCGTGAGCAGTTCTTC.

The V call is TRBV2, the J call TRBJ2-1; 9 nucleotides line up with TRBD1. The CDR3 covers 13 residues. J lost 6 bases, V lost 8 bases, and 5 bases had no gene match. CDR1 and CDR2 from the germline V gene are SNHLY and FYNNEI. The CDR3 DNA reads as TGTGCCAGCGGGGGACAGGGCGGCAATGAGCAGTTCTTC. Protein sequence: CASGGQGGNEQFF.

The J gene is TRBJ1-1, the V gene TRBV15; D unclear. The CDR3 is 13 residues long. Trimming stripped 1 base from V and 4 bases from J, with 7 bases between. Germline V gene lookup returns CDR1 LNHNV and CDR2 YYDKDF (reference sequence). The CDR3 coding sequence is TGTGCCACCAGCAGAGGTCTTTCCACTGAAGCTTTCTTT. This translates into CATSRGLSTEAFF.

The chain combines TRBV10-3 with TRBJ1-1; 12 bases line up with TRBD1. Looked up from germline, CDR1 is ENHRY and CDR2 is SYGVKD. Unmatched junction bases numbered 6, after V lost 3 bases and J lost 4 bases. The CDR3 runs 16 residues. CDR3 loop: CAISDRDRGPGTEAFF. CDR3 in DNA: TGTGCCATCAGTGATCGGGACAGGGGGCCGGGCACTGAAGCTTTCTTT.

This chain uses TRBV20-1 with TRBJ2-3, with 7 bases fitting TRBD1. Germline CDR1 reads DFQATT; CDR2 reads SNEGSKA (reference sequence). This CDR3 has 18 residues. V trimming: 3 bases; J trimming: 8 bases; junction bases outside the gene matches: 23. The DNA for the CDR3 is TGCAGTGCTAGTAACCTAGTTGGGACAGCGAAAGAGAGAGGTACGCAGTATTTT. Protein product: CSASNLVGTAKERGTQYF.

The V gene is TRBV6-5, the J gene TRBJ2-1; TRBD1 might be the D (6 bases). With 6 bases removed from V and 8 bases from J, the gap between germline ends came to 20 bases. Germline CDR1 and CDR2: MNHEY and SVGAGI. The CDR3 consists of 15 residues. As DNA, the CDR3 is TGTGCCAGCAGCCGCCCCTTAGGGGGTAGCGATGAGCAGTTCTTC. Encoded protein: CASSRPLGGSDEQFF.

For the CDR3, the DNA is TGTGCCAGCAGCTTGGGTGGGACAGGGAGAGATGAGCAGTTCTTC. This codes for CASSLGGTGRDEQFF. The rearrangement uses TRBV5-4 and TRBJ2-1; 9 bases align to TRBD1. V lost 0 bases, J lost 8 bases, and 6 bases stayed unmatched. Germline CDR1 SGHNT, CDR2 YYREEE (reference sequence). The CDR3 extends over 15 amino acids.

Only one count was recorded for this clone. V gene TRBV6-1 combines with J gene TRBJ2-2; the match to TRBD1 covers 8 bases. The V gene end was trimmed by 7 bases and the J gene end by 0 bases; junction bases not matched to a gene: 4. This CDR3 contains 15 residues. Per the germline V gene, CDR1 is MNHNS and CDR2 is SASEGT. In DNA, the CDR3 is TGTGCCAGCACTGACAGGGGACCGAACACCGGGGAGCTGTTTTTT. It yields the protein CASTDRGPNTGELFF.

This chain joins TRBV7-9 and TRBJ1-1; 7 bases agree with TRBD1. With 1 base clipped from V and 5 bases from J, the junction kept 7 bases outside the gene matches. The CDR3 has 15 residues. Germline lookup yields CDR1 SEHNR and CDR2 FQNEAQ (reference sequence). DNA for the CDR3: TGTGCCAGCAGCTTAGTAGGGGGCAGTAAGACTGAAGCTTTCTTT. Amino acids: CASSLVGGSKTEAFF. The whole variable domain, remainder taken from reference TRBV7-9 and TRBJ1-1, is DTGVSQNPRHKITKRGQNVTFRCDPISEHNRLYWYRQTLGQGPEFLTYFQNEAQLEKSRLLSDRFSAERPKGSFSTLEIQRTEQGDSAMYLCASSLVGGSKTEAFFGQGTRLTVV.

This chain links TRBV20-1 with TRBJ2-3, with a tentative D call TRBD2 (5 bases). Trimming removed 3 bases from V and 4 bases from J, with 14 bases in between. The CDR3 has 14 amino acids. The germline V gene has CDR1 DFQATT and CDR2 SNEGSKA (reference sequence). The CDR3: CSASSPGTADTQYF. CDR3 sequence (DNA): TGCAGTGCTAGTTCGCCGGGAACCGCAGATACGCAGTATTTT.

The chain uses TRBV5-1 and TRBJ2-1; 11 positions agree with TRBD2. This CDR3 is 16 amino acids long. Germline-derived CDR1 and CDR2 are SGHRS and YFSETQ. V was clipped by 5 bases and J by 2 bases; unmatched bases: 6. The CDR3 bases are TGCGCCAGCAGTCCCCTAGCGGGAGGACCCTACAATGAGCAGTTCTTC. This gives the protein CASSPLAGGPYNEQFF.